The present entry profiles one T cell receptor (beta chain) with its context. Its antigen specificity is not known. Base qualities are not recorded, but no much larger clone differs from it by a single base. One collaborating source in Seattle enrolled patients while the patients were actively infected and followed the patients over time throughout the course of disease. Each collaborating institution followed its own protocols to collect whole blood in K2EDTA tubes. For TCRbeta analysis, collaborator samples were shipped as frozen whole blood, as isolated PBMCs, or as DNA extracted from either sample type. These data are taken from a study of blood T cell repertoires in COVID-19 (TCRdb year 2020). Study-wide context: Collaborator samples came from the United States, Italy and Spain and covered acute and convalescent phases of COVID-19. The repertoires were released in a freely available public database meant as a resource for research on the immune response to SARS-CoV-2. Samples came from the ongoing ImmuneRACE study (first 160 participants) plus 1,254 subjects from 6 global collaborators. The dataset comprised deeply sampled blood TCRbeta repertoires from subjects exposed to, actively infected with, or recovered from COVID-19. The sample metadata nearly always contained a de-identified subject ID, COVID-19 status, age in years and sex. The material from the prospective study consisted of cDNA or gDNA derived from T cells, B-cell-depleted T cells, or PBMCs. Where available, HLA class I and class II types were taken from metadata supplied by the sample provider and were not determined by assay-based typing.

Results the study describes overall, beyond this receptor: Clinical and demographic metadata were provided uncurated, with the amount varying by source and participant.

The immunoSEQ Assay, a bias-controlled multiplex PCR, was used to amplify TCRbeta CDR3 regions from genomic DNA. The original methods were these. The number of nucleated cells in each sample was estimated from the amplification of reference gene primers within the assay. Sequence reads were collapsed and filtered to measure the absolute abundance of every unique TCRbeta CDR3 rearrangement. Productive Simpson clonality was computed per sample as the square root of Simpson's diversity index over productive rearrangements. TCRdb re-hosts the immuneACCESS table, in-frame sequences only. Its copies lack some clones; in the studies checked, an unresolved V gene accounts for under half of them, and the cause for the rest is not known. V and J calls and clone size are given by that table; D and trimming were obtained from the DNA. The sample yields just under 350,000 clones; more than 70% were counted once. 7% to 8% of the sample rests with the top ten.

Reading the germline V gene gives CDR1 SGHRS and CDR2 YFSETQ. The CDR3 measures 16 amino acids from cysteine to phenylalanine. Of all the DNA, just the CDR3 is kept, 48 bases in frame from base 1. Trimming removed 3 bases from V and 4 bases from J; the gene matches leave 8 bases unexplained. This receptor chain uses TRBV5-1 and TRBJ2-7; 12 bases in the junction line up with TRBD1. The source of this sequence is an older woman with COVID-19, enrolled during active disease. The sequencing input was peripheral blood. The CDR3 amino acid sequence is: CASSSGGTGGVYEQYF. The nucleotide sequence is TGCGCCAGCAGCTCTGGCGGGACAGGGGGCGTGTACGAGCAGTACTTC.